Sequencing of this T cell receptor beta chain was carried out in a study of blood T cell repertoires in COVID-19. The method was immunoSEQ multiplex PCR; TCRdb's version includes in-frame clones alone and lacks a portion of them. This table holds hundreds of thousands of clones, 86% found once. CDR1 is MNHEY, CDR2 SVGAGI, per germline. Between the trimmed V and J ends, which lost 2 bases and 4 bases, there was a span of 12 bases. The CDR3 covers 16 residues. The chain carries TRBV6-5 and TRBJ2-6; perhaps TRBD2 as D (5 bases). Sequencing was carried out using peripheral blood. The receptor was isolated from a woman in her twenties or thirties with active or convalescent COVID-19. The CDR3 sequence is CASSYTFTRGANVLTF. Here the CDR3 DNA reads TGTGCCAGCAGTTACACCTTCACTAGGGGGGCCAACGTCCTGACTTTC.